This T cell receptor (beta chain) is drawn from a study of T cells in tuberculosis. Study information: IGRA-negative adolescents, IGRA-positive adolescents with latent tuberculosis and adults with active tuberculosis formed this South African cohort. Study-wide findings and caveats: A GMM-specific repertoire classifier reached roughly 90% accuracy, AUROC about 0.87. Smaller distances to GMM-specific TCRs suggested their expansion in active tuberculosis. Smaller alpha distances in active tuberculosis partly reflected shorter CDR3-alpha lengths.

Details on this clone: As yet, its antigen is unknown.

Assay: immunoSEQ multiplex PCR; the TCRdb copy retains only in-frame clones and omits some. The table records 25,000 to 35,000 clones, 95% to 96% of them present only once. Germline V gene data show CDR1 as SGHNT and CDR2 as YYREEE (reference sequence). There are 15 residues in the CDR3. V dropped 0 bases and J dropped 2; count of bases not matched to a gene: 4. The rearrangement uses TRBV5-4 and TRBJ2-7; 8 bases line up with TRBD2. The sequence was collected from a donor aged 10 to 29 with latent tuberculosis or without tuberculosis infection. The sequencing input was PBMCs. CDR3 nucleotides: TGTGCCAGCAGCTTGGCCGCGGGGGGCCCCTACGAGCAGTACTTC. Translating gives CASSLAAGGPYEQYF.